This T cell receptor (beta chain) was captured by sequencing in a study of T cell repertoires and HLA-DP antigens. To note about this clone: Its cognate antigen is unknown. Other DNA sequences in this sample translate to the same CDR3.

Measured with immunoSEQ multiplex PCR; TCRdb has only the in-frame clones, and not every one. The table has about 120,000 clones, 92% seen once. CDR3 length equals 13 residues. V was shortened by 3 bases and J by 3 bases, with 6 bases between the two germline ends. Germline V gene lookup returns CDR1 KGHSH and CDR2 LQKENI. The receptor's source is a woman in her late teens or twenties in good health and CMV-seronegative. The chain joins TRBV18 to TRBJ2-1; unclear D gene. Sequencing was carried out using CD4+ T cells from PBMCs. The CDR3 loop reads CASSPSRYNEQFF. CDR3 nucleotide sequence: TGTGCCAGCTCACCCAGCCGCTACAATGAGCAGTTCTTC.